Presented here are 9 T cell receptor beta chains from one specimen sequenced in a study of blood T cell repertoires in COVID-19. Libraries were prepared by immunoSEQ multiplex PCR; TCRdb keeps only in-frame clonotypes and omits some of them. The sample holds about 160,000 clones; approximately 81% are singletons and the top ten take about 3%. Sequencing was carried out using peripheral blood. All receptors come from a human donor with acute or convalescent COVID-19. The donor label of this sample is uncertain.

The chain links TRBV5-1 to TRBJ1-1, with D possibly TRBD1 on 6 matching bases. Per germline, CDR1 SGHRS and CDR2 YFSETQ. The CDR3 extends over 15 amino acids. Trimming left V 7 bases short and J 2 bases short, with 18 bases between. This CDR3 is CASWLGQGLNTEAFF. For the CDR3, the DNA is TGCGCCAGCTGGTTAGGGCAGGGGCTTAACACTGAAGCTTTCTTT.

This clone was detected once. The CDR3, as DNA: TGCGCCAGCAGCCCTGGAGGGGGCCATACATACGAGCAGTACTTC. This gives the protein CASSPGGGHTYEQYF. The J gene is TRBJ2-7, the V gene TRBV5-1, with D possibly TRBD1 on 7 matching bases. The CDR3 is made up of 15 amino acids. Trimming removed 4 bases at V and 4 bases at J, with 18 bases between. Looked up from germline, CDR1 is SGHRS and CDR2 is YFSETQ.

The CDR3 is CATSRDSPSNRDYEQYF. For the CDR3, the DNA is TGTGCCACCAGCAGAGATAGCCCCTCCAACAGGGACTACGAGCAGTACTTC. The V gene is TRBV15, the J gene TRBJ2-7; a possible D gene is TRBD1 (6 bases). This CDR3 region has 17 residues. V was clipped by 0 bases and J by 3 bases, with 18 bases between them. Germline CDR1 LNHNV, CDR2 YYDKDF (reference sequence).

The rearrangement joins TRBV19 to TRBJ1-5; 8 positions agree with TRBD1. The CDR3 covers 15 residues. CDR1 is LNHDA and CDR2 is SQIVND in the germline V gene (reference sequence). The junction had 11 bases not matched to a gene; V was cut back by 6 bases and J by 7 bases. The CDR3 bases are TGTGCCAGTAGATCAGGGGGCAGTCTAGGACAGCCCCAGCATTTT. It is translated as CASRSGGSLGQPQHF.

The J gene is TRBJ2-6, the V gene TRBV9; TRBD1 might be the D (8 bases). V lost 3 bases, J lost 0 bases, and 16 bases lay in between. Per germline, CDR1 SGDLS and CDR2 YYNGEE. The CDR3 contains 18 residues. The CDR3 spells CASSAWDRTSSGANVLTF. DNA for the CDR3: TGTGCCAGCAGCGCGTGGGACAGGACTAGCTCTGGGGCCAACGTCCTGACTTTC. Filled out from reference TRBV9 and TRBJ2-6, the complete variable domain reads DSGVTQTPKHLITATGQRVTLRCSPRSGDLSVYWYQQSLDQGLQFLIQYYNGEERAKGNILERFSAQQFPDLHSELNLSSLELGDSALYFCASSAWDRTSSGANVLTFGAGSRLTVL.

The gene calls are TRBV25-1 and TRBJ2-2, with a tentative D call TRBD1 (6 bases). V lost 1 base and J lost 7, with 19 bases in between. CDR3 length: 17 amino acids. The germline V gene encodes CDR1 MGHDK and CDR2 SYGVNS. The CDR3 coding sequence is TGTGCCAGCAGTGAATCCAGGTCTCAGGGGTCGGGCGGGGAGCTGTTTTTT. Protein product: CASSESRSQGSGGELFF. Using reference TRBV25-1 and TRBJ2-2 for the parts outside the CDR3, the full variable domain is EADIYQTPRYLVIGTGKKITLECSQTMGHDKMYWYQQDPGMELHLIHYSYGVNSTEKGDLSSESTVSRIRTEHFPLTLESARPSHTSQYLCASSESRSQGSGGELFFGEGSRLTVL.

The chain carries TRBV10-2 and TRBJ2-7; TRBD1 aligns across 8 bases. This CDR3 contains 13 residues. The trim removed 4 bases at V and 6 bases at J, leaving 5 bases unmatched. The germline V gene encodes CDR1 WSHSY and CDR2 SAAADI. In nucleotides, the CDR3 is TGCGCCAGCAGTGTGGGGCAGGGGGCCGAGCAGTACTTC. It translates to CASSVGQGAEQYF.

This chain links TRBV7-8 with TRBJ1-2, with D unresolved. The ends were cut back, 5 bases at V and 3 bases at J, with 10 bases in the middle. This CDR3 comprises 13 residues. Germline V gene data show CDR1 as SGHVS and CDR2 as FQNEAQ. DNA of the CDR3: TGTGCCAGCAGCCCTGACAAATACTATGGCTACACCTTC. Translated, it gives CASSPDKYYGYTF.

This clone was seen only a few times. The chain links TRBV6-5 to TRBJ1-2; D unclear. The germline V gene has CDR1 MNHEY and CDR2 SVGAGI. The V gene lost 7 bases and the J gene lost 2 bases, with 11 bases spanning the gap. The CDR3 contains 13 residues. CDR3 region: CASTAGSNYGYTF. CDR3 coding DNA: TGTGCCAGCACGGCAGGATCGAACTATGGCTACACCTTC.